This T cell receptor (beta chain) was identified in a study of blood T cell repertoires in COVID-19. Study details: Acute and convalescent COVID-19 specimens originated in the United States, Italy and Spain. From T cells, B-cell-depleted T cells, or PBMCs came the material, which was cDNA or gDNA.

Germline values: CDR1 SGHDT, CDR2 YYEEEE. The CDR3 has 12 residues. V shed 3 bases and J shed 6 bases, with 7 bases lying between them. Under the authors' procedure: By means of reference gene primer amplification, nucleated cell counts were estimated. Here immunoSEQ multiplex PCR was the method, and the copy in TCRdb shows in-frame clones only, minus some. V, J and clone size derive from that table, while D and trimming were established from the DNA sequence. The profile shows 150,000 to 200,000 clones, about nine tenths of them singletons. The sample consisted of peripheral blood. The origin of this receptor is a man in his sixties with active or convalescent COVID-19. J is TRBJ2-1 and V is TRBV5-6; the D is unclear. CDR3 DNA sequence: TGTGCCAGCAGCTCTTGGCTCAATGAGCAGTTCTTC. Translated: CASSSWLNEQFF.